The entry below gives a single T cell receptor beta chain sequence along with its context. This sample was taken from a study of blood T cell repertoires in COVID-19. Study as a whole: Nucleic acid was either cDNA or gDNA, and it came from T cells, B-cell-depleted T cells, or PBMCs.

Per the authors' pipeline: Amplifying reference gene primers gave estimates of nucleated cell counts. TCRdb's table, derived via immunoSEQ multiplex PCR, lists solely in-frame clones and lacks some. Clone size and the V and J calls come from that table; the DNA yielded D and trimming. In the table there are 200,000 to 250,000 clones, 80% of which are singletons. From germline, CDR1 is SNHLY and CDR2 FYNNEI. The length of the CDR3 is 17 residues. The junction had 10 bases not matched to a gene; V was cut back by 8 bases and J by 1 base. This TCR was sampled from a woman aged 70-85 years with acute or convalescent COVID-19. This chain connects TRBV2 to TRBJ2-2, with 10 positions matching TRBD2. Sequencing was carried out using peripheral blood. CDR3 nucleotides: TGTGCCAGCCGTCTTTCTCGACTAGCGGGGAACACCGGGGAGCTGTTTTTT. It yields the protein CASRLSRLAGNTGELFF.